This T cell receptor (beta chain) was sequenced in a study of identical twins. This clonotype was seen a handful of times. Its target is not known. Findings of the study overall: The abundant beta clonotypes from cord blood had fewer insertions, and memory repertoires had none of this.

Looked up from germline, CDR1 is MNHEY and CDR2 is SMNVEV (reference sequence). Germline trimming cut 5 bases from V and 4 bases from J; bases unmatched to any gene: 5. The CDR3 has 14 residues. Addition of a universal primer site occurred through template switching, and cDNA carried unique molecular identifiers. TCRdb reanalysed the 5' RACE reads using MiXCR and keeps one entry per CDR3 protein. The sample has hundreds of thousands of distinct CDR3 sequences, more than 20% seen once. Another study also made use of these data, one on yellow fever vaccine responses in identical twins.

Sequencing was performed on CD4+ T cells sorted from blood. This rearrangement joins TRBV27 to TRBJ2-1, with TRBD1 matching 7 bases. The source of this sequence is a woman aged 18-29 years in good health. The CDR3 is CASSRQGDYNEQFF. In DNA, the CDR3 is TGTGCCAGCAGTAGACAGGGAGATTACAATGAGCAGTTCTTC.